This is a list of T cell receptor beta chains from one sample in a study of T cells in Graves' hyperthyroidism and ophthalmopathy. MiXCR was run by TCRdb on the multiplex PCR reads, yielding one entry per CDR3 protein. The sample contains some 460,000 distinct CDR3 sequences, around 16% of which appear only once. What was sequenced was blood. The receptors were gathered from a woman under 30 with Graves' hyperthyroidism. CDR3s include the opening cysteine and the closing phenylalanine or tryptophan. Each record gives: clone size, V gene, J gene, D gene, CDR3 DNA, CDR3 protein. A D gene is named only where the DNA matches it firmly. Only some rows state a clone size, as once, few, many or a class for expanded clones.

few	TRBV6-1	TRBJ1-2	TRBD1	TGTGCCAGCAGCGCAGGGGGCTATGGCTACACCTTC	CASSAGGYGYTF
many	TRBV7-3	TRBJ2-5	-	TGTGCCAGCAGCATCGGACAAAGGGAGACCCAGTACTTC	CASSIGQRETQYF
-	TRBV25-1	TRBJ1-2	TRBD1	TGTGCCAGCATGAGGGACAGCTATGGCTACACCTTC	CASMRDSYGYTF
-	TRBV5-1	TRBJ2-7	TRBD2	TGCGCCAGCAGCCTGGTAGGGGCTAGCGGGAGTTACGAGCAGTACTTC	CASSLVGASGSYEQYF
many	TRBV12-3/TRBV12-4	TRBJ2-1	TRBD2	TGTGCCAGCAGTCGGGCGGGAGAGATAACGTACAATGAGCAGTTCTTC	CASSRAGEITYNEQFF
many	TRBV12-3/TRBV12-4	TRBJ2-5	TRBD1	TGTGCCAGCAGACAGACAGGGGGGGAGACCCAGTACTTC	CASRQTGGETQYF
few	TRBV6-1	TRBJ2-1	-	TGTGCCAGCAGTTCCAACAGGGCCCTGGAGCAGTTCTTC	CASSSNRALEQFF
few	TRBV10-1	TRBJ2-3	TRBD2	TGCGCCAGCAGTGAGCCCAGCGGGAAGGGTTTCGGGCAGTATTTT	CASSEPSGKGFGQYF
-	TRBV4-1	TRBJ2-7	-	TGCGCCAGCAGCCAAGAACCACCGTGGGTTGGCTACGAGCAGTACTTC	CASSQEPPWVGYEQYF
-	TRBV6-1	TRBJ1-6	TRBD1	TGTGCCAGCAGTCGGGACAGGGGGGCTAGATCACCCCTCCACTTT	CASSRDRGARSPLHF
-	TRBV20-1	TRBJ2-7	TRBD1	TGCAGTGCCTCGAATCCGACAGGGGGAGTCTACGAGCAGTGCTTC	CSASNPTGGVYEQCF
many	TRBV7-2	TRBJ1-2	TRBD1	TGTGCCAGCAGCTTAGCATCTCAGGGGGCCGACTATGGCTACACCTTC	CASSLASQGADYGYTF
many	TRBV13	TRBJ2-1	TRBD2	TGTGCCAGCAGCTCCCCGACTAGCGGGGGCTCCTACAATGAGCAGTTCTTC	CASSSPTSGGSYNEQFF
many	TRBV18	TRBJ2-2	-	TGTGCCAGCTCACGCGACGGGGTCGGGGAGCTGTTTTTT	CASSRDGVGELFF
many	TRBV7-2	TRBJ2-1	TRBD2	TGTGCCAGCAGCTTAGTGGCGGGAGGCGATGAGCAGTTCTTC	CASSLVAGGDEQFF
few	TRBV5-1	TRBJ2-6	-	TGCGCCAGCAGCTTCTTATGGGACGGGGCCAACGTCCTGACTTTC	CASSFLWDGANVLTF
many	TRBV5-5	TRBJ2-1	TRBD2	TGTGCCAGCAGGGCGTGGGGTAGCGGGAGCCTAATTTCCTACAATGAGCAGTTCTTC	CASRAWGSGSLISYNEQFF
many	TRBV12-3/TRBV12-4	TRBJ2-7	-	TGTGCCAGCAGTTTAGGGGGGGGACAGGCGTACGAGCAGTACTTC	CASSLGGGQAYEQYF
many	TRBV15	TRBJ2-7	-	TGTGCCACCAGCAGAGTCGGGAGTTACGAGCAGTACTTC	CATSRVGSYEQYF
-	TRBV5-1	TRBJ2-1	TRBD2	TGCACCAGCAGGGGGACTAGCGGGAGGGACAATGAGCAGTTCTTC	CTSRGTSGRDNEQFF
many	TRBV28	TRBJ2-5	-	TGTGCCAGCAGACATGGGCGGGACGGTCAAGAGACCCAGTACTTC	CASRHGRDGQETQYF
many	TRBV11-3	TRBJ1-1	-	TGTGCCAGCAGCTTAGATGCGGGGGCAACCCCCAACACTGAAGCTTTCTTT	CASSLDAGATPNTEAFF
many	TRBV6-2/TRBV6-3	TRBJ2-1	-	TGTGCCAGCATGAATAGGTGGGAGCAGTTCTTC	CASMNRWEQFF
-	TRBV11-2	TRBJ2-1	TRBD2	TGTGCCAGCAGCTCCCTAGGACTAGCGGAGTACAATGAGCAGTTCTTC	CASSSLGLAEYNEQFF
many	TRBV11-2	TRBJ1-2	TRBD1	TGTGCCAGCAGCTCCCAATTGGGACAGGGAGTCGGCTATGGCTACACCTTC	CASSSQLGQGVGYGYTF
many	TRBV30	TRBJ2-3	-	TGTGCCTGGACATTTAGCACAGATACGCAGTATTTT	CAWTFSTDTQYF
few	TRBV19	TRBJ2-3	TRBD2	TGTGCCAGTAGGGATGCGGGGGGTTTACGTTTCGGCACAGATACGCAGTATTTT	CASRDAGGLRFGTDTQYF
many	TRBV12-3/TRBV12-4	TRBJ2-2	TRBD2	TGTGCCAGCAGTAACCCTAGCGGGGGGGCGAGTGGGACCGGGGAGCTGTTTTTT	CASSNPSGGASGTGELFF
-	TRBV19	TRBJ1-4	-	TGTGCCAGTAGTATGATAGGCGGGCAGGGAGACGAAAAACTGTTTTTT	CASSMIGGQGDEKLFF
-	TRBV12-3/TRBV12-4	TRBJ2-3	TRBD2	TGTGCCAGCAGTCCCCGACTAGCGACCACAGATACGCAGTATTTT	CASSPRLATTDTQYF
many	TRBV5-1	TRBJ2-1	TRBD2	TGCGCCAGCAGCCAGGGACTAGCGGGGGCGAGCTCCTACAATGAGCAGTTCTTC	CASSQGLAGASSYNEQFF
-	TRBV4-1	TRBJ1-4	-	TGCGCCAGCAGCCGCGTTTTACAGGGTCGACTGTTTTTT	CASSRVLQGRLFF
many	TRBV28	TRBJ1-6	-	TGTGCCAGCAGGTCCCTGACAGGTGATTCACCCCTCCACTTT	CASRSLTGDSPLHF
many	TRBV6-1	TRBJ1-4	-	TGTGCCAGCAGTGAATTCTTTCGGAGGGGGAACGAAAAACTGTTTTTT	CASSEFFRRGNEKLFF
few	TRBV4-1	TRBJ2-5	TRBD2	TGCGCCAGCAGCCAAGGGACTAGCTTTGGGGAGACCCAGTACTTC	CASSQGTSFGETQYF
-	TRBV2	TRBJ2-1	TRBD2	TGTGCCAGCAGCTTGACTAGCGGGAGGAGGGTTGAGCAGTTCTTC	CASSLTSGRRVEQFF
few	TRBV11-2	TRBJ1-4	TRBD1	TGTGCCAGCAGCTTAGGACAGGGCGCGCCCTTGGAAAAACTGTTTTTT	CASSLGQGAPLEKLFF